These 29 T cell receptor beta chains came from one sample sequenced in a study of cytomegalovirus exposure and HLA in healthy donors. The PCR was carried out with 60 Vbeta primers and 13 Jbeta primers. Here immunoSEQ multiplex PCR was the method, and the copy in TCRdb shows in-frame clones only, minus some. The sample yields roughly 200,000 clones, 60% to 85% seen once. The specimen sequenced was PBMCs. The receptors were sampled from a male donor in good health and CMV-seronegative.

This sequence joins TRBV6-5 and TRBJ1-5, with 9 bases identical to TRBD1. After removal of 6 bases from V and 7 bases from J, the junction contained 10 bases not matched to a gene. The CDR3 covers 15 residues. Germline CDR1 is MNHEY and CDR2 is SVGAGI. The CDR3 nucleotides are TGTGCCAGCAGCGCTACAGGGGGCGCAAAACAGCCCCAGCATTTT. Protein sequence: CASSATGGAKQPQHF.

The chain has TRBV7-3 and TRBJ1-3, with D maybe TRBD1 (5 bases). The CDR3 has 14 amino acids. Trimming left V 6 bases short and J 4 bases short, with 13 bases between. Germline-derived CDR1 and CDR2 are SGHTA and FQGTGA. The CDR3 region is CASSRGGTGNTIYF. CDR3 DNA sequence: TGTGCCAGCAGTCGCGGGGGTACAGGAAACACCATATATTTT.

This clone was seen more than once but under ten times. The chain is built from TRBV7-9 and TRBJ2-1, with 8 positions matching TRBD2. J lost 5 bases, V lost 5 bases, and 11 bases had no gene match. Germline V lookup: CDR1 SEHNR, CDR2 FQNEAQ (reference sequence). The CDR3 is 16 amino acids. The CDR3 here is CASSPPGGSENNEQFF. In nucleotides, the CDR3 is TGTGCCAGCAGCCCACCGGGGGGGTCGGAGAACAATGAGCAGTTCTTC.

This chain connects TRBV14 to TRBJ2-1, with a possible D match to TRBD1 (5 bases). Between the trimmed V and J ends, which lost 5 bases and 5 bases, there was a span of 19 bases. CDR3 length: 16 residues. Per the germline V gene, CDR1 is SGHDN and CDR2 is FVKESK. The CDR3 sequence: CASSSLDSFPNNEQFF. The CDR3 nucleotides are TGTGCCAGCAGCTCTCTAGACAGTTTTCCCAACAATGAGCAGTTCTTC.

CDR3 sequence: CASSKRGQGAEKLFF. The CDR3 nucleotides are TGTGCCAGCAGCAAAAGGGGACAGGGGGCCGAAAAACTGTTTTTT. This chain joins TRBV7-2 and TRBJ1-4; the match to TRBD1 covers 12 bases. The CDR3 runs to 15 residues. Per germline, CDR1 SGHTA and CDR2 FQGNSA. The V gene end was trimmed by 5 bases and the J gene end by 8 bases; junction bases not matched to a gene: 6.

The gene calls are TRBV29-1 and TRBJ1-2; 7 bases line up with TRBD1. Germline V CDR1 and CDR2: SQVTM, ANQGSEA. V shed 7 bases and J 2 bases; nucleotides not matched to a gene: 7. The CDR3 runs to 13 residues. The CDR3 loop is CSADPGQNYGYTF. CDR3 nucleotides: TGCAGCGCTGACCCGGGACAGAACTATGGCTACACCTTC.

The chain combines TRBV15 with TRBJ2-7; a possible D gene is TRBD2 (5 bases). Per the germline V gene, CDR1 is LNHNV and CDR2 is YYDKDF (reference sequence). This CDR3 comprises 12 residues. Trimming took off 3 bases at V and 4 bases at J, with 7 bases between the two ends. CDR3 sequence reads: CATSRDFYEQYF. In DNA, the CDR3 is TGTGCCACCAGCAGGGACTTTTACGAGCAGTACTTC.

In DNA, the CDR3 is TGTGCCAGCAGCCGAGTCGACCGGGACAGGGGCTCTGGGGCCAACGTCCTGACTTTC. This codes for CASSRVDRDRGSGANVLTF. V and J are TRBV27 and TRBJ2-6; 10 nucleotides align to TRBD1. Germline assignment: CDR1 MNHEY and CDR2 SMNVEV (reference sequence). CDR3 length: 19 residues. Trimming at V came to 6 bases and at J to 0 bases, leaving 11 bases not matched to a gene.

This clone has just a few counts. V is TRBV27 and J is TRBJ2-5; D is possibly TRBD2 (7 bases). The CDR3 covers 14 residues. The germline CDR1 and CDR2 sequences are MNHEY and SMNVEV (reference sequence). Trimming cost V 6 bases and J 7 bases, with 18 bases left between them. In nucleotides, the CDR3 is TGTGCCAGCAGGGGAGGGGGGGTGGTAGGGACCCAGTACTTC. It translates to CASRGGGVVGTQYF.

This chain joins TRBV6-5 and TRBJ1-2; no definite D call. CDR1 is MNHEY and CDR2 is SVGAGI in the germline V gene. This CDR3 is built from 14 residues. The V end lost 6 bases, the J end lost 0 bases, and 11 bases lay between the germline ends. The CDR3 region is CASRATGTNYGYTF. CDR3 sequence (DNA): TGTGCCAGCAGGGCGACGGGGACTAACTATGGCTACACCTTC.

The chain combines TRBV10-2 with TRBJ2-7; perhaps TRBD1 as D (6 bases). The CDR3 has 17 residues. Germline values: CDR1 WSHSY, CDR2 SAAADI. V gave up 3 bases and J gave up 2 bases, with 20 bases separating them. DNA for the CDR3: TGCGCCAGCAGTGACCCGTCAAACAGGGACGGAGCCTACGAGCAGTACTTC. The encoded protein is CASSDPSNRDGAYEQYF.

The chain uses TRBV4-2 and TRBJ2-5; 7 positions agree with TRBD2. Trimming cost V 1 base and J 4 bases; bases outside gene matches: 9. Germline V gene data show CDR1 as LGHNA and CDR2 as YNFKEQ. The CDR3 loop spans 16 amino acids. CDR3 DNA sequence: TGTGCCAGCAGCCAAGGGGGGGTAGGCGGGGGAGAGACCCAGTACTTC. Its protein is CASSQGGVGGGETQYF.

In DNA form, the CDR3 reads TGTGCCAGCAGCGCCACTGGCACAGATACGCAGTATTTT. Amino acid sequence: CASSATGTDTQYF. The chain carries TRBV28 and TRBJ2-3; D call uncertain. This CDR3 contains 13 residues. The germline CDR1 and CDR2 sequences are MDHEN and SYDVKM. The V end lost 6 bases, the J end lost 1 base, and 8 bases lay between the germline ends.

This chain uses TRBV6-6 with TRBJ1-5, with 8 bases fitting TRBD1. Germline CDR1 is MNHNY and CDR2 is SVGAGI (reference sequence). The junction had 6 bases not matched to a gene; V was cut back by 2 bases and J by 3 bases. This CDR3 has 16 amino acids. The DNA for the CDR3 is TGTGCCAGCAGTTACCGAGCAGGGGGCTCCAATCAGCCCCAGCATTTT. Amino acid sequence: CASSYRAGGSNQPQHF.

This clone was detected only a few times. The CDR3: CASRPQGAGANVLTF. In DNA form, the CDR3 reads TGTGCCAGCAGACCACAGGGGGCTGGGGCCAACGTCCTGACTTTC. The chain combines TRBV14 with TRBJ2-6; 8 bases align to TRBD1. Losses at the gene ends were 6 bases for V and 2 bases for J; bases not matched to a gene: 3. Germline CDR1 and CDR2: SGHDN and FVKESK. The CDR3 sequence is 15 residues long.

The table lists this clone with a few counts. The genes are TRBV19 and TRBJ1-6, with unresolved D. This CDR3 contains 16 residues. With 3 bases removed from V and 0 bases from J, the gap between germline ends came to 9 bases. The germline CDR1 and CDR2 sequences are LNHDA and SQIVND (reference sequence). The DNA of the CDR3 is TGTGCCAGTAGTATCCGGGGAAGCTCCTATAATTCACCCCTCCACTTT. Amino acids: CASSIRGSSYNSPLHF.

This clone was recorded a few times. This rearrangement joins TRBV19 to TRBJ2-1, with 9 nucleotides matching TRBD2. V lost 4 bases to trimming and J lost 3 bases; unmatched junction nucleotides: 4. Per the germline V gene, CDR1 is LNHDA and CDR2 is SQIVND (reference sequence). CDR3 length: 15 amino acids. CDR3 bases: TGTGCCAGTAGTAGTAGCGGGGGCTTCTACAATGAGCAGTTCTTC. Amino acids: CASSSSGGFYNEQFF.

The chain recombines TRBV5-1 with TRBJ2-5, with 11 bases fitting TRBD2. The J segment lost 4 bases and the V segment lost 4 bases, leaving 3 bases of the junction unmatched. The germline V gene has CDR1 SGHRS and CDR2 YFSETQ. The CDR3 spans 14 residues. CDR3 in amino acids: CASSPGTSGETQYF. As DNA, the CDR3 is TGCGCCAGCAGCCCCGGGACTAGCGGAGAGACCCAGTACTTC.

The chain is built from TRBV11-3 and TRBJ2-1; 11 bases match TRBD2. The CDR3 length is 15 residues. V gave up 0 bases and J gave up 5 bases; unmatched junction bases: 0. Germline loops: CDR1 SGHNT, CDR2 YENEEA. The CDR3 loop is CASSLELAGDNEQFF. The CDR3, as DNA: TGTGCCAGCAGCTTAGAACTAGCGGGGGACAATGAGCAGTTCTTC.

This clone has a handful of counts. V and J are TRBV5-1 and TRBJ2-3; a weak D match, TRBD2 (6 bases). This CDR3 has 17 amino acids. Germline CDR1 SGHRS, CDR2 YFSETQ. Trimming removed 0 bases at V and 0 bases at J, with 14 bases between. The CDR3 DNA follows: TGCGCCAGCAGCTTGGCCGGTTTGCGGGGAAGCACAGATACGCAGTATTTT. This codes for CASSLAGLRGSTDTQYF.

This sequence joins TRBV7-3 and TRBJ1-2; possibly TRBD1 for D (6 bases). CDR1 is SGHTA and CDR2 is FQGTGA in the germline V gene. The CDR3 is made up of 12 amino acids. V shed 6 bases and J shed 8 bases, with 13 bases lying between them. The DNA for the CDR3 is TGTGCCAGCAGTTTACAGGGTTACGGCTACACCTTC. Amino acid sequence: CASSLQGYGYTF. The full variable domain, rest sourced from reference TRBV7-3 and TRBJ1-2, is GAGVSQTPSNKVTEKGKYVELRCDPISGHTALYWYRQSLGQGPEFLIYFQGTGAADDSGLPNDRFFAVRPEGSVSTLKIQRTERGDSAVYLCASSLQGYGYTFGSGTRLTVV.

The V call is TRBV5-4, the J call TRBJ2-7, with TRBD2 identical over 7 bases. J gave up 7 bases and V 5 bases, and 12 bases lay outside the gene matches. The CDR3 consists of 14 residues. Germline-derived CDR1 and CDR2 are SGHNT and YYREEE (reference sequence). CDR3 DNA sequence: TGTGCCAGCAGTTCCGGACTAGTCGGGGGGGAGCAGTACTTC. It codes for CASSSGLVGGEQYF.

This clone has a single count. This chain connects TRBV28 to TRBJ1-3; 9 bases map to TRBD1. The germline CDR1 and CDR2 sequences are MDHEN and SYDVKM. The V and J ends lost 4 bases and 5 bases, in that order; junction bases with no gene match: 6. The CDR3 is 15 amino acids. CDR3 DNA: TGTGCCAGCAGTTCCGGGACAGGGCCTCGAAACACCATATATTTT. It translates to CASSSGTGPRNTIYF. The full variable domain, rest sourced from reference TRBV28 and TRBJ1-3, is DVKVTQSSRYLVKRTGEKVFLECVQDMDHENMFWYRQDPGLGLRLIYFSYDVKMKEKGDIPEGYSVSREKKERFSLILESASTNQTSMYLCASSSGTGPRNTIYFGEGSWLTVV.

The chain employs TRBV7-9 and TRBJ2-7; perhaps TRBD1 as D (5 bases). Deletions cut 2 bases from V and 2 bases from J, with 13 bases between. The CDR3 is made up of 15 amino acids. Germline CDR1 SEHNR, CDR2 FQNEAQ (reference sequence). CDR3 amino acids: CASSLSATGPYEQYF. DNA for the CDR3: TGTGCCAGCAGCTTATCGGCCACAGGCCCCTACGAGCAGTACTTC.

The rearrangement uses TRBV30 and TRBJ1-1, with 7 bases fitting TRBD1. Germline V gene data show CDR1 as GTSNPN and CDR2 as SVGIG (reference sequence). V was pared by 2 bases and J by 6 bases, with 9 bases of the junction left unmatched. The CDR3 is made up of 14 amino acids. The CDR3 DNA reads as TGTGCCTGGAGTCGGGACAGTCTGGCGTCTGAAGCTTTCTTT. Protein sequence: CAWSRDSLASEAFF.

The chain employs TRBV7-3 and TRBJ1-2, with TRBD1 as a possible D gene (5 bases). Between the trimmed V and J ends, which lost 4 bases and 4 bases, there was a span of 22 bases. This CDR3 is 17 amino acids long. Per the germline V gene, CDR1 is SGHTA and CDR2 is FQGTGA. CDR3: CASSSVGGRGEGYGYTF. CDR3 bases: TGTGCCAGCAGCTCAGTTGGGGGACGAGGGGAGGGCTATGGCTACACCTTC.

This chain connects TRBV18 to TRBJ1-3; D is perhaps TRBD1 (6 bases). The CDR3 length is 14 residues. Trimming removed 1 base at V and 3 bases at J, with 7 bases between. Germline assignment: CDR1 KGHSH and CDR2 LQKENI. The CDR3 loop is CASSPQDSGNTIYF. CDR3 in DNA: TGTGCCAGCTCACCACAGGACAGTGGAAACACCATATATTTT.

V gene TRBV6-5 combines with J gene TRBJ1-6; possibly TRBD1 for D (6 bases). This CDR3 has 15 residues. Deletions cut 2 bases from V and 11 bases from J, with 16 bases between. The germline gives CDR1 MNHEY, CDR2 SVGAGI. The CDR3 DNA sequence: TGTGCCAGCAGTTACACGCAGACAGGCTCCGCACCCCTCCACTTT. Translation: CASSYTQTGSAPLHF.

The chain is built from TRBV5-1 and TRBJ2-5; D remains ambiguous. This CDR3 contains 12 residues. V was clipped by 5 bases and J by 2 bases, with 7 bases between them. Germline-derived CDR1 and CDR2 are SGHRS and YFSETQ. The CDR3 loop is CASREQQETQYF. The CDR3 DNA reads as TGCGCCAGCAGAGAGCAACAAGAGACCCAGTACTTC.